These T cell receptor beta chains were read from a single sample in a study of T cells in Graves' hyperthyroidism and ophthalmopathy. TCRdb recomputed calls from the multiplex PCR reads with MiXCR, one row per CDR3 protein. The sample yields 330,000 or so distinct CDR3 sequences, 18% seen once. Material: blood. These receptors were taken from a middle-aged woman with Graves' ophthalmopathy. Each CDR3 is given without its conserved first and last residue. The size entry is marked missing in some rows and otherwise reads once, few, many or a size class.

v_gene	j_gene	abundance	CDR3aa
TRBV3-1	TRBJ2-7	many	ASSQVRAGGYEQY
TRBV24-1	TRBJ2-7	-	ASSGGGEQC
TRBV11-2	TRBJ2-7	many	ASSTNRGAEQY
TRBV6-1	TRBJ2-7	many	ASRAPDRPSYEQY
TRBV12-3/TRBV12-4	TRBJ1-1	many	ASSRRLGQPGEAF
TRBV7-9	TRBJ2-2	many	ASSWEVNTGELF
TRBV7-2	TRBJ1-1	many	ASSLYHRNTEAF
TRBV7-2	TRBJ1-2	-	ASSSLGFGYT
TRBV7-9	TRBJ2-7	many	ASLGQGAGEQY
TRBV7-9	TRBJ2-5	-	ASSTSGPKETQY
TRBV2	TRBJ2-7	many	ASATRAYEQY
TRBV28	TRBJ1-2	many	ASKVFRRVDGYT
TRBV11-2	TRBJ2-7	many	ASSPGASGSYEQY
TRBV29-1	TRBJ2-7	many	SASQGSPPEQY
TRBV19	TRBJ1-5	many	ASSSEGFGPQH
TRBV7-7	TRBJ2-5	few	ASSAGQVLKPQETQY
TRBV6-1	TRBJ2-5	-	ASRPRSSGGRETQY
TRBV25-1	TRBJ2-2	-	ASSASGRGTGELF
TRBV11-2	TRBJ1-2	many	ASSPTPTGSYGYT
TRBV28	TRBJ2-5	many	ASRLGQGALETQY